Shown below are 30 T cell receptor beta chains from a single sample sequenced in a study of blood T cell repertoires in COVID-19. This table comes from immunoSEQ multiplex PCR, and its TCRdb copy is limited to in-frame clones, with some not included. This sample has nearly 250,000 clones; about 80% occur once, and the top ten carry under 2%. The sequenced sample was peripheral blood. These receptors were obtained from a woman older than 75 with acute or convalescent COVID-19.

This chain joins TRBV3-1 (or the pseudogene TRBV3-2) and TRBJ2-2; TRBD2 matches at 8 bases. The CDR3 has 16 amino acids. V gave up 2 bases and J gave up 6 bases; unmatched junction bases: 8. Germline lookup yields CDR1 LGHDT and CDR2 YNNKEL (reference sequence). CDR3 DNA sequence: TGTGCCAGCAGCCAATTACCGGGACTAGTCTCCGGGGAGCTGTTTTTT. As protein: CASSQLPGLVSGELFF.

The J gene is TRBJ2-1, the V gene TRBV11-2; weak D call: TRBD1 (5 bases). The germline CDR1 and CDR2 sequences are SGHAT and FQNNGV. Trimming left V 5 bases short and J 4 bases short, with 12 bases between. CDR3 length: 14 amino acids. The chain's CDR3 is CASSARQSYNEQFF. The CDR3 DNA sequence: TGTGCCAGCAGCGCCCGACAGTCGTACAATGAGCAGTTCTTC.

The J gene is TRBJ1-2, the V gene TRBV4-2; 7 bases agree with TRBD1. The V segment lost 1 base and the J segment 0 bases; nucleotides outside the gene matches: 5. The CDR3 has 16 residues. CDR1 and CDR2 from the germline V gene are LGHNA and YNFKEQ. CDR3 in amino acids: CASSQGGQQANYGYTF. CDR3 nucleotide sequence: TGTGCCAGCAGCCAAGGGGGACAGCAAGCTAACTATGGCTACACCTTC.

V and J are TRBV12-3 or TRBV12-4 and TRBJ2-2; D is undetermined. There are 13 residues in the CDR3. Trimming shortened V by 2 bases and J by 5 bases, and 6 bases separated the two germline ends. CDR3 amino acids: CASSLTQTGELFF. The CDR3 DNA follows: TGTGCCAGCAGTTTAACCCAGACCGGGGAGCTGTTTTTT.

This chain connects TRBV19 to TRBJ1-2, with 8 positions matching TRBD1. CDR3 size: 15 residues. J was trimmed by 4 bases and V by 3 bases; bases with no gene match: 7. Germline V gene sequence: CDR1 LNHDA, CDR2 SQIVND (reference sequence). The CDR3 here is CASSIGQTGAYGYTF. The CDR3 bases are TGTGCCAGTAGTATCGGACAGACAGGGGCCTATGGCTACACCTTC.

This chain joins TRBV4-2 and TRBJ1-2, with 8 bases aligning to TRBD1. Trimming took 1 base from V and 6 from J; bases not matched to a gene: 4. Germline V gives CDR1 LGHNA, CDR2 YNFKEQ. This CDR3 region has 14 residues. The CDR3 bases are TGTGCCAGCAGCCAAGCCCAGGGGGCTGATGGCTACACCTTC. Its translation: CASSQAQGADGYTF.

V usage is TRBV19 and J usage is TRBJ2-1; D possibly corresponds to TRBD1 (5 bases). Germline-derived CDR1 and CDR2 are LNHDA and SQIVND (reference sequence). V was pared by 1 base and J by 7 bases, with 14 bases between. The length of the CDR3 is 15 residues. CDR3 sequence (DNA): TGTGCCAGTAGTATAGTTGGCAGGGCGCAGAATGAGCAGTTCTTC. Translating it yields CASSIVGRAQNEQFF. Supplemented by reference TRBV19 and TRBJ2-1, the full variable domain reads DGGITQSPKYLFRKEGQNVTLSCEQNLNHDAMYWYRQDPGQGLRLIYYSQIVNDFQKGDIAEGYSVSREKKESFPLTVTSAQKNPTAFYLCASSIVGRAQNEQFFGPGTRLTVL.

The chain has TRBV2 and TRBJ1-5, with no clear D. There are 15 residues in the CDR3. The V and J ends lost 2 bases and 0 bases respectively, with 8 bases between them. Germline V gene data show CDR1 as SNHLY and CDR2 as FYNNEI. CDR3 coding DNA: TGTGCCAGCAGTGAAAGCGGAGTTAGCAATCAGCCCCAGCATTTT. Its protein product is CASSESGVSNQPQHF.

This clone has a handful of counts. CDR3 in DNA: TGTGCCTGGAGTGTACTTCCCAACTATGGCTACACCTTC. Its translation: CAWSVLPNYGYTF. The chain carries TRBV30 and TRBJ1-2; D is undetermined. CDR1 is GTSNPN, CDR2 SVGIG, per germline (reference sequence). CDR3 size: 13 residues. V lost 0 bases and J 2 bases, leaving 7 bases between the germline ends.

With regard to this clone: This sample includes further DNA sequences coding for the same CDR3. CDR3 residues: CASSPGLSNQPQHF. CDR3 nucleotides: TGTGCCAGCAGCCCCGGGTTGAGCAATCAGCCCCAGCATTTT. The rearrangement links TRBV5-4 to TRBJ1-5; D gene unclear. Trimming removed 4 bases at V and 1 base at J, with 9 bases between. CDR1 and CDR2 (germline): SGHNT, YYREEE (reference sequence). The CDR3 is 14 residues long.

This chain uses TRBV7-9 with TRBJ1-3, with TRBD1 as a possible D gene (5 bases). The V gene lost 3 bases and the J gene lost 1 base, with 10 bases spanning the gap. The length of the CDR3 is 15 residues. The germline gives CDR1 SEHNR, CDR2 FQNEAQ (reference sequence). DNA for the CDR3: TGTGCCAGCAGCTTGGTTACAGGATCTGGAAACACCATATATTTT. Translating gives CASSLVTGSGNTIYF.

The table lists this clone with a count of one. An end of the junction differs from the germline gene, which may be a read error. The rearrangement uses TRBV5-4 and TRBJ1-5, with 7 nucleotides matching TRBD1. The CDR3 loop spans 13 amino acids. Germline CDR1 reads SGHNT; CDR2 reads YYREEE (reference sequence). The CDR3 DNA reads TGTGCCAGCAGCTCGGAACCGGGACAGCCGGGGGATTTT. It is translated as CASSSEPGQPGDF.

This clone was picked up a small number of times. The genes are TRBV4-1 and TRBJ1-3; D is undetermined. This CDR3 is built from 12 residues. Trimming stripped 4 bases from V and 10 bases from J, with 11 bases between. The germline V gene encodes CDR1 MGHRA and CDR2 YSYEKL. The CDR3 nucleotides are TGCGCCAGCAGCCTCCCCCGGGAGACCATATATTTT. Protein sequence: CASSLPRETIYF.

The CDR3 DNA reads as TGTGCCAGCAGCCCAGACAGGGGGGTTTACAATGAGCAGTTCTTC. This encodes CASSPDRGVYNEQFF. V usage is TRBV7-3 and J usage is TRBJ2-1; 9 bases are a match to TRBD1. The length of the CDR3 is 15 residues. After removal of 5 bases from V and 4 bases from J, the junction contained 6 bases not matched to a gene. The germline V gene encodes CDR1 SGHTA and CDR2 FQGTGA. The full variable domain, its missing parts supplied by reference TRBV7-3 and TRBJ2-1, is GAGVSQTPSNKVTEKGKYVELRCDPISGHTALYWYRQSLGQGPEFLIYFQGTGAADDSGLPNDRFFAVRPEGSVSTLKIQRTERGDSAVYLCASSPDRGVYNEQFFGPGTRLTVL.

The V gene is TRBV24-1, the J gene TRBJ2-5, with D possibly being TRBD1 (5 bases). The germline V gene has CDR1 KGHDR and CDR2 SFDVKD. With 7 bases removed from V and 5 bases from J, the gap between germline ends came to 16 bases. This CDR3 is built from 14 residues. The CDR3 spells CATSDATRQETQYF. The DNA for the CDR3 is TGTGCCACCAGCGACGCCACAAGACAGGAGACCCAGTACTTC.

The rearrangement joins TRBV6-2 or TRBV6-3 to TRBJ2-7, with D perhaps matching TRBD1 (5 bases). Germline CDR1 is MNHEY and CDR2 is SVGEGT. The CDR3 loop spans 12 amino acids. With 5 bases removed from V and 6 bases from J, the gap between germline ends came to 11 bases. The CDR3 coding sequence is TGTGCCAGCAGTCGACTGGACACCGAGCAGTACTTC. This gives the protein CASSRLDTEQYF.

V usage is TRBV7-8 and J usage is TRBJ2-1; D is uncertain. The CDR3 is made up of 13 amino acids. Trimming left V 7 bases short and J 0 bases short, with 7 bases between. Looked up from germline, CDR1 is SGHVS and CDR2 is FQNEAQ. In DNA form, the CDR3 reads TGTGCCAGCATGGCCAGCTCCTACAATGAGCAGTTCTTC. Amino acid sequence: CASMASSYNEQFF.

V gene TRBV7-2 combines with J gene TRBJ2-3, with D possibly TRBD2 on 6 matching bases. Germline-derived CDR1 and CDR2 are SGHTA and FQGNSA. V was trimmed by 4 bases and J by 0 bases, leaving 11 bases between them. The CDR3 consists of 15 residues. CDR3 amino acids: CASSSLASSTDTQYF. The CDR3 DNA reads TGTGCCAGCAGCTCGCTAGCGTCTAGCACAGATACGCAGTATTTT.

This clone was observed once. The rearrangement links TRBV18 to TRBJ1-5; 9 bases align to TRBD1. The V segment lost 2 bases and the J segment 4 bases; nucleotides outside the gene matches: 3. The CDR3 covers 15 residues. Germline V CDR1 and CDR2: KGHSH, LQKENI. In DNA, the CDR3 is TGTGCCAGCTCACCAGGGGGACAGGGAAATCAGCCCCAGCATTTT. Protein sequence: CASSPGGQGNQPQHF. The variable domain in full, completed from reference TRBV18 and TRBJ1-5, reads NAGVMQNPRHLVRRRGQEARLRCSPMKGHSHVYWYRQLPEEGLKFMVYLQKENIIDESGMPKERFSAEFPKEGPSILRIQQVVRGDSAAYFCASSPGGQGNQPQHFGDGTRLSIL.

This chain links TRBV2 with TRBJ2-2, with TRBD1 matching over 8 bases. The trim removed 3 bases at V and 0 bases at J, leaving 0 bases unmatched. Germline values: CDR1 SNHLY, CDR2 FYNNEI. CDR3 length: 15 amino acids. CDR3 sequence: CASSEDRANTGELFF. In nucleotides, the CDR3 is TGTGCCAGCAGTGAGGACAGGGCGAACACCGGGGAGCTGTTTTTT.

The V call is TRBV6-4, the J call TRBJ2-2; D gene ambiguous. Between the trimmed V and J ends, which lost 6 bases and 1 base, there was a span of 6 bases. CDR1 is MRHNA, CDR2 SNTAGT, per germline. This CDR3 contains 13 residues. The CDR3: CASRSLNTGELFF. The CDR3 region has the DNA TGTGCCAGCAGGTCCTTGAACACCGGGGAGCTGTTTTTT.

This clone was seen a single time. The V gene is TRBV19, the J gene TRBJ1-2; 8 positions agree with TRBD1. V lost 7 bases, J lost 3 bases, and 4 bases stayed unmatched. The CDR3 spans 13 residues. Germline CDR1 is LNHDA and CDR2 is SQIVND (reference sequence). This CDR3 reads CASTRTGYYGYTF. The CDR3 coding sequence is TGTGCCAGTACCCGGACAGGGTACTATGGCTACACCTTC. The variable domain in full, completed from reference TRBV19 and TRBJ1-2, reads DGGITQSPKYLFRKEGQNVTLSCEQNLNHDAMYWYRQDPGQGLRLIYYSQIVNDFQKGDIAEGYSVSREKKESFPLTVTSAQKNPTAFYLCASTRTGYYGYTFGSGTRLTVV.

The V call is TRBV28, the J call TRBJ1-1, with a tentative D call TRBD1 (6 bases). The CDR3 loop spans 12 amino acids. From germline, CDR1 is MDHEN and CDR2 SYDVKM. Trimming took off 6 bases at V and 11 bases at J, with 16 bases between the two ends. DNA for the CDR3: TGTGCCAGCAGGCCCACAGGGTTAGGGGCTTTCTTT. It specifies CASRPTGLGAFF.

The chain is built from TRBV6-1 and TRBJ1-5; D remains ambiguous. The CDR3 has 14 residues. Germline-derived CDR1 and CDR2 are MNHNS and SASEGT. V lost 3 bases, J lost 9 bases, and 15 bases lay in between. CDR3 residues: CASSDVPGGRPQHF. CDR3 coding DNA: TGTGCCAGCAGTGATGTGCCAGGTGGTCGGCCCCAGCATTTT.

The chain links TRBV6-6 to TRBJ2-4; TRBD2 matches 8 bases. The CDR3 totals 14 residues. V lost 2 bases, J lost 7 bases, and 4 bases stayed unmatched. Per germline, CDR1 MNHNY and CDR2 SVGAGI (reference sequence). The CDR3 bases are TGTGCCAGCAGTTACGCGGGGGGCGGGAACATTCAGTACTTC. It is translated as CASSYAGGGNIQYF.

Written as DNA, the CDR3 is TGTGCCAGTGATGACAGGGGGGGCTATGGCTACACCTTC. This codes for CASDDRGGYGYTF. The chain recombines TRBV19 with TRBJ1-2, with TRBD1 matching 9 bases. The CDR3 is 13 residues long. J was trimmed by 4 bases and V by 8 bases; bases with no gene match: 5. Germline V gene sequence: CDR1 LNHDA, CDR2 SQIVND (reference sequence).

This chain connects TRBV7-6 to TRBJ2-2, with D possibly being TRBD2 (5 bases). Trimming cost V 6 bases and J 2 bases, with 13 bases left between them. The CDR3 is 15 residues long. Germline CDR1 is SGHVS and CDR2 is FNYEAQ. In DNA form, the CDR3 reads TGTGCCAGCAGGTTGGGCGGGTCTAACACCGGGGAGCTGTTTTTT. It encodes CASRLGGSNTGELFF. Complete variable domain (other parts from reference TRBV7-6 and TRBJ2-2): GAGVSQSPRYKVTKRGQDVALRCDPISGHVSLYWYRQALGQGPEFLTYFNYEAQQDKSGLPNDRFSAERPEGSISTLTIQRTEQRDSAMYRCASRLGGSNTGELFFGEGSRLTVL.

The CDR3 sequence is CASSASIGAGGETQYF. The CDR3 DNA reads TGTGCCAGCAGTGCCAGTATTGGAGCCGGGGGAGAGACCCAGTACTTC. The V gene is TRBV6-1, the J gene TRBJ2-5; D is perhaps TRBD2 (6 bases). CDR3 length: 16 residues. With 4 bases removed from V and 4 bases from J, the gap between germline ends came to 19 bases. Per the germline V gene, CDR1 is MNHNS and CDR2 is SASEGT.

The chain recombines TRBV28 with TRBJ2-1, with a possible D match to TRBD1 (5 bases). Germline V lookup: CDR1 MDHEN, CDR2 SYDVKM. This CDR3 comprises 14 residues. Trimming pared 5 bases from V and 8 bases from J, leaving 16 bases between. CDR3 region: CASSPVGLEDEQFF. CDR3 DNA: TGTGCCAGCAGTCCCGTGGGGCTCGAGGATGAGCAGTTCTTC.

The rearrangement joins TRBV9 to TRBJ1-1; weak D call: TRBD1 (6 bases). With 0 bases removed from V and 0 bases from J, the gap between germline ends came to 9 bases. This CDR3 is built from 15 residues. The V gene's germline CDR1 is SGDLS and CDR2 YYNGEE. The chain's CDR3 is CASSVATGMNTEAFF. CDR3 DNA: TGTGCCAGCAGCGTAGCTACAGGGATGAACACTGAAGCTTTCTTT.